The TCR beta chain described here comes from a study of control samples from healthy donors and cancer patients. The CDR3 totals 11 residues. The ends were cut back, 7 bases at V and 3 bases at J, with 4 bases in the middle. CDR1 and CDR2 from the germline V gene are KGHDR and SFDVKD. TCRdb's table, derived via immunoSEQ multiplex PCR, lists solely in-frame clones and lacks some. The sample has 63,000 or so clones, around 82% seen once. The material sequenced was blood. This TCR derives from a man between 45 and 60 years old in good health. The gene calls are TRBV24-1 and TRBJ2-3; D uncertain. The CDR3 DNA reads as TGTGCCACCAGCATGACAGATACGCAGTATTTT. Amino acids: CATSMTDTQYF.